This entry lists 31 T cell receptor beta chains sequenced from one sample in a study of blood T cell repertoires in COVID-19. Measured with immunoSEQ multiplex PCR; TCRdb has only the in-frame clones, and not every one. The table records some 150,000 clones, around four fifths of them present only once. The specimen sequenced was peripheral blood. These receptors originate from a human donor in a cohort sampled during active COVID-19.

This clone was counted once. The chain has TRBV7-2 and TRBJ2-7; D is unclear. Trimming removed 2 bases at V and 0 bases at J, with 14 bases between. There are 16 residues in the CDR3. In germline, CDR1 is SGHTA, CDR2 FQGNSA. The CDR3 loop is CASSLLHISSSYEQYF. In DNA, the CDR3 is TGTGCCAGCAGCTTACTCCATATATCCAGCTCCTACGAGCAGTACTTC.

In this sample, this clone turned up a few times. The CDR3 DNA reads TGCAGTGCTAGTAAAGCGGGGGCCACCGGGGAGCTGTTTTTT. Its translation: CSASKAGATGELFF. This rearrangement joins TRBV20-1 to TRBJ2-2; 8 nucleotides align to TRBD2. Germline V lookup: CDR1 DFQATT, CDR2 SNEGSKA (reference sequence). CDR3 length: 14 residues. J was trimmed by 4 bases and V by 3 bases; bases with no gene match: 4.

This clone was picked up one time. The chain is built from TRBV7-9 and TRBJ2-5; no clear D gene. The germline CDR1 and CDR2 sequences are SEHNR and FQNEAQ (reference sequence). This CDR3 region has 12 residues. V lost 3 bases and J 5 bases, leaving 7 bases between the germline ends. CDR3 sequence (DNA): TGTGCCAGCAGCTTCGCCGGTGAGACCCAGTACTTC. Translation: CASSFAGETQYF. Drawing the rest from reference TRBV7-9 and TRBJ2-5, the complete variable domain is DTGVSQNPRHKITKRGQNVTFRCDPISEHNRLYWYRQTLGQGPEFLTYFQNEAQLEKSRLLSDRFSAERPKGSFSTLEIQRTEQGDSAMYLCASSFAGETQYFGPGTRLLVL.

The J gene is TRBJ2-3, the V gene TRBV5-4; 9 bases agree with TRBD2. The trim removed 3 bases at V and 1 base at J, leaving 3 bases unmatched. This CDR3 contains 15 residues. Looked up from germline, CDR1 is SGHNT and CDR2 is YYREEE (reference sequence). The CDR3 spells CASSSLAGGTDTQYF. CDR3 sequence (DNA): TGTGCCAGCAGCTCACTAGCGGGCGGCACAGATACGCAGTATTTT. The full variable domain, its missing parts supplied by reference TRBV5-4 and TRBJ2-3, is ETGVTQSPTHLIKTRGQQVTLRCSSQSGHNTVSWYQQALGQGPQFIFQYYREEENGRGNFPPRFSGLQFPNYSSELNVNALELDDSALYLCASSSLAGGTDTQYFGPGTRLTVL.

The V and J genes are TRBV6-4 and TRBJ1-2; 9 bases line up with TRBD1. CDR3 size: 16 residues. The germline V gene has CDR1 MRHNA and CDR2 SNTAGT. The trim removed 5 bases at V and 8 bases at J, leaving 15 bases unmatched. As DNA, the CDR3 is TGTGCCAGCAGTCTTCAACCGGGACAGGGTGCCGGCGGCTACACCTTC. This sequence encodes CASSLQPGQGAGGYTF.

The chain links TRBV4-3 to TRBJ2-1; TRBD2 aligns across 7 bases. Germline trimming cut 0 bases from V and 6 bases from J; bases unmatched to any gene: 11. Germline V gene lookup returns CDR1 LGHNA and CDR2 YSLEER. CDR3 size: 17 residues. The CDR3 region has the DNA TGCGCCAGCAGCCAAGACCCTAGCGGATTTCCCCCCAATGAGCAGTTCTTC. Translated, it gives CASSQDPSGFPPNEQFF.

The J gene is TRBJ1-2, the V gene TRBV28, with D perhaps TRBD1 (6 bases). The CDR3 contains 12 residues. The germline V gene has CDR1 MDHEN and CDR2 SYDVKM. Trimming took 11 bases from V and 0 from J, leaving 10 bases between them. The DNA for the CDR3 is TGTGCCTACGGACAGTCTAACTATGGCTACACCTTC. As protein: CAYGQSNYGYTF.

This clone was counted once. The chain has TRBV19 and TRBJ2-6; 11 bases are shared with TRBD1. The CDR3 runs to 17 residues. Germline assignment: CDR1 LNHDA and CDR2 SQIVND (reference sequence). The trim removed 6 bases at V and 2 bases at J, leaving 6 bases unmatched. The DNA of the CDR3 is TGTGCCAGTAGCCCCGGGACAGGGGGAACTGGGGCCAACGTCCTGACTTTC. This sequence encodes CASSPGTGGTGANVLTF.

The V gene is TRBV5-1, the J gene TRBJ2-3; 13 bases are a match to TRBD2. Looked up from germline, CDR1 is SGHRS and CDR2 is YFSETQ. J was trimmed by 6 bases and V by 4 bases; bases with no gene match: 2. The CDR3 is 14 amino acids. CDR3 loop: CASSGLAGEDTQYF. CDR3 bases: TGCGCCAGCAGCGGACTAGCGGGAGAGGATACGCAGTATTTT.

In nucleotides, the CDR3 is TGTGCCAGCAGCTTAGTGGGGCTAGCGGGGCCCTACAATGAGCAGTTCTTC. Its translation is CASSLVGLAGPYNEQFF. The V gene is TRBV11-2, the J gene TRBJ2-1, with TRBD2 identical over 9 bases. CDR3 length: 17 residues. The V and J ends lost 1 base and 2 bases, in that order; junction bases with no gene match: 6. From germline, CDR1 is SGHAT and CDR2 FQNNGV.

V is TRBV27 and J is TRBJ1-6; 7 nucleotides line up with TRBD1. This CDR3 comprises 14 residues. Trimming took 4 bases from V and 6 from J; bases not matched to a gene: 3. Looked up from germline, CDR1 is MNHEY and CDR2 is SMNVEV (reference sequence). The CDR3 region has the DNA TGTGCCAGCAGTTACCGGGACAGTAATTCACCCCTCCACTTT. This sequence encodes CASSYRDSNSPLHF.

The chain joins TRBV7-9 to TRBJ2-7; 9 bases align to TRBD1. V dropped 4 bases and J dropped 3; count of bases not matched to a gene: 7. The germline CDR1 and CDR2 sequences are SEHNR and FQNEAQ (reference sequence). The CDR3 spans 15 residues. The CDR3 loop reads CASSSGDRVDYEQYF. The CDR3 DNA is TGTGCCAGCAGCTCTGGGGACAGGGTCGACTACGAGCAGTACTTC.

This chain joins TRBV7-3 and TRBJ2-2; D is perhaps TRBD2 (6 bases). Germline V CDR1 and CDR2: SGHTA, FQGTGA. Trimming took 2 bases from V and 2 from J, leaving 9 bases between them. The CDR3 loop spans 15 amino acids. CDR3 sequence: CASSLYAGNTGELFF. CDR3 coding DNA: TGTGCCAGCAGCTTATACGCGGGAAACACCGGGGAGCTGTTTTTT.

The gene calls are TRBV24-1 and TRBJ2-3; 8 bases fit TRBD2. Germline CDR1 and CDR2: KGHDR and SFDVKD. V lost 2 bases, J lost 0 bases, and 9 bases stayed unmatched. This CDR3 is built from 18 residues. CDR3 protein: CATSDSPSVAGSTDTQYF. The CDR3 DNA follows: TGTGCCACCAGTGATTCCCCGTCGGTAGCGGGAAGCACAGATACGCAGTATTTT.

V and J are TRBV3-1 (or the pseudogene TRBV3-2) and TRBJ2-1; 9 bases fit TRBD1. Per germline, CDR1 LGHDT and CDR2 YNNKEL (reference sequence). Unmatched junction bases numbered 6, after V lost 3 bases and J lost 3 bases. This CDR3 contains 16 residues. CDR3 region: CASSQKGQGLYNEQFF. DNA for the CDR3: TGTGCCAGCAGCCAGAAGGGACAGGGCCTCTACAATGAGCAGTTCTTC.

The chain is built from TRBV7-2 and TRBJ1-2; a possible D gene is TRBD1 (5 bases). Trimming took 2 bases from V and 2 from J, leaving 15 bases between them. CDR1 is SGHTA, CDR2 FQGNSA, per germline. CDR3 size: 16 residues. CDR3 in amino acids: CASSLSVVGPNYGYTF. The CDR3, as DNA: TGTGCCAGCAGCTTATCGGTTGTGGGGCCGAACTATGGCTACACCTTC.

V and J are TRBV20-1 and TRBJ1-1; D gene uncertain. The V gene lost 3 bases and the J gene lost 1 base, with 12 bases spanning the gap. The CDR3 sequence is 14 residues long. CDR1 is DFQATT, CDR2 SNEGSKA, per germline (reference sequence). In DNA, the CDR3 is TGCAGTGCTAGTGTTACAGCTAAGAACACTGAAGCTTTCTTT. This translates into CSASVTAKNTEAFF.

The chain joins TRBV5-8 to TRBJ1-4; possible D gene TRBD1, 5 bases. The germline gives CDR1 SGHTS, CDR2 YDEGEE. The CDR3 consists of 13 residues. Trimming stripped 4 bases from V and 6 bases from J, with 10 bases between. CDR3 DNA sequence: TGTGCCAGCAGCCACTCGACAGATGAAAAACTGTTTTTT. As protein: CASSHSTDEKLFF.

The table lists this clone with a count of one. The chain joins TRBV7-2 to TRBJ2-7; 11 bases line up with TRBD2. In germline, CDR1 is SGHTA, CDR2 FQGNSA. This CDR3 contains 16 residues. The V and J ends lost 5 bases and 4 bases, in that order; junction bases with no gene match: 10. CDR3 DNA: TGTGCCAGCAGCCCACTAACTAGCGGGAGTTGGTACGAGCAGTACTTC. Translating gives CASSPLTSGSWYEQYF.

In nucleotides, the CDR3 is TGTGCCAGTAGTATCCCACCCATCCTAGCGGGAGTAGGAGGAGAGACCCAGTACTTC. As protein: CASSIPPILAGVGGETQYF. V is TRBV19 and J is TRBJ2-5, with 10 bases identical to TRBD2. The J segment lost 4 bases and the V segment lost 3 bases, leaving 17 bases of the junction unmatched. CDR1 is LNHDA and CDR2 is SQIVND in the germline V gene (reference sequence). The CDR3 extends over 19 amino acids.

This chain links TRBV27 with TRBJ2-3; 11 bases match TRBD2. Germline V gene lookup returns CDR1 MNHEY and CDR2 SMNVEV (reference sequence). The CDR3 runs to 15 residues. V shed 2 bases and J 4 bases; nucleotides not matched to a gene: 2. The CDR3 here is CASSLGLAGPDTQYF. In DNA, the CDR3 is TGTGCCAGCAGTTTAGGACTAGCGGGCCCAGATACGCAGTATTTT.

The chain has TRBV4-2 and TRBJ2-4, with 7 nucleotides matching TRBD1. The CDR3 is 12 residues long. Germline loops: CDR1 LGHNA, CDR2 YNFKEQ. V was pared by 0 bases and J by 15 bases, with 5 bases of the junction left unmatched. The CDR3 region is CASSQEAGTVYF. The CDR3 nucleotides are TGTGCCAGCAGCCAAGAGGCAGGGACAGTGTACTTC.

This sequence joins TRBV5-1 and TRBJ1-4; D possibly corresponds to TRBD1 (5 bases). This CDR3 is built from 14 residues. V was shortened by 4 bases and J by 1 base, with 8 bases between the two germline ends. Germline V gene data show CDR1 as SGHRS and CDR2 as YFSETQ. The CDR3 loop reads CASSPQGTNEKLFF. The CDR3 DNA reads TGCGCCAGCAGCCCTCAGGGAACTAATGAAAAACTGTTTTTT.

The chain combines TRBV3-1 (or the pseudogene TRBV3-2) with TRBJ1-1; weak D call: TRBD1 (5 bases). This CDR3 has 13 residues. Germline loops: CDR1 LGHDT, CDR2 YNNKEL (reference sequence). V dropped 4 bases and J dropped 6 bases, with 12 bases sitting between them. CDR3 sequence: CASSPGVGSEAFF. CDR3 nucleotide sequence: TGTGCCAGCAGCCCGGGGGTAGGCTCTGAAGCTTTCTTT.

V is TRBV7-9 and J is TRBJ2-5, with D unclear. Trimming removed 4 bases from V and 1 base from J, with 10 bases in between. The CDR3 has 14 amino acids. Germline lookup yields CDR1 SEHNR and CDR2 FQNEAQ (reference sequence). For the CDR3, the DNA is TGTGCCAGCAGCTATGACACGACCCAAGAGACCCAGTACTTC. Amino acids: CASSYDTTQETQYF.

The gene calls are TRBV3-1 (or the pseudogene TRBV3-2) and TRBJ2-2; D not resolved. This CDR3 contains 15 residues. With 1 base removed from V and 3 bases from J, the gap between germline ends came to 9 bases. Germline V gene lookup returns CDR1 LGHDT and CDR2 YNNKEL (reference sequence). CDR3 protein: CASSQGTRYTGELFF. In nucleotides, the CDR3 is TGTGCCAGCAGCCAAGGAACCCGGTACACCGGGGAGCTGTTTTTT.

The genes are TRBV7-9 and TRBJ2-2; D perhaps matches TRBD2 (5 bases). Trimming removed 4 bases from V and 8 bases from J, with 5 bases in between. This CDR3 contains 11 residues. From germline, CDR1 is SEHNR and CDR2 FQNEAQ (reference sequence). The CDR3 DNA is TGTGCCAGCAGCTGGGAGGGGGAGCTGTTTTTT. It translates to CASSWEGELFF.

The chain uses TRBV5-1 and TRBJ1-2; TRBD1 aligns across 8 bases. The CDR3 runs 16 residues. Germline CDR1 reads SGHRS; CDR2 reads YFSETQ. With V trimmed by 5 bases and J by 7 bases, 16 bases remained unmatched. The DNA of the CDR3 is TGCGCCAGCAGAAATACGGACAGGGCCAGCGCTTCTGGCTACACCTTC. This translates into CASRNTDRASASGYTF. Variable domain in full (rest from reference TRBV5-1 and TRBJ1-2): KAGVTQTPRYLIKTRGQQVTLSCSPISGHRSVSWYQQTPGQGLQFLFEYFSETQRNKGNFPGRFSGRQFSNSRSEMNVSTLELGDSALYLCASRNTDRASASGYTFGSGTRLTVV.

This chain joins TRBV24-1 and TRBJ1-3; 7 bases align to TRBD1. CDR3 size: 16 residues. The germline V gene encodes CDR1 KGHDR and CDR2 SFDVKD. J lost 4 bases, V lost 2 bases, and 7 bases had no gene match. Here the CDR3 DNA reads TGTGCCACCAGTGATTCGAACACAGGGGCCGGAAACACCATATATTTT. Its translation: CATSDSNTGAGNTIYF.

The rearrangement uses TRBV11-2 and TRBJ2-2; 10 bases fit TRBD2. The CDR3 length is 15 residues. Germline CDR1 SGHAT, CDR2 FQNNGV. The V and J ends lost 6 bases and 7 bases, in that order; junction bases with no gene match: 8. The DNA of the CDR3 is TGTGCCAGCAGTCGAAGCGGGAGGGCGGACGGGGAGCTGTTTTTT. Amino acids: CASSRSGRADGELFF.

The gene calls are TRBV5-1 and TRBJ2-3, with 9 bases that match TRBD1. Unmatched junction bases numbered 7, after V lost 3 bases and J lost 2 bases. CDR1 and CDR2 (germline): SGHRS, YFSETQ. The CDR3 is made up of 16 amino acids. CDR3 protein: CASSSNRGRPTDTQYF. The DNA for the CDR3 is TGCGCCAGCAGCTCTAACAGGGGGCGCCCCACAGATACGCAGTATTTT.